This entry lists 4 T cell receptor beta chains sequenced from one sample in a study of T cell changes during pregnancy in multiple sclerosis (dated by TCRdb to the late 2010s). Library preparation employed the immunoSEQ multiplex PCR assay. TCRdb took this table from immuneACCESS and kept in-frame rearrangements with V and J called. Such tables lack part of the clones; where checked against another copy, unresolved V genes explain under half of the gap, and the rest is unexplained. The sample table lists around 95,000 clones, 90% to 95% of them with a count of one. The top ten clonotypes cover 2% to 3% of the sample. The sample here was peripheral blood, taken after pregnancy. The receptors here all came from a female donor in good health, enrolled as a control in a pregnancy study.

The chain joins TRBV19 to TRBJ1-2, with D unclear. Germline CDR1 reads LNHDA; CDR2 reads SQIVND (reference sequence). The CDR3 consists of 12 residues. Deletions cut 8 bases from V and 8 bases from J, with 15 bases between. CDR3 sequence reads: CASADTDIGYTF. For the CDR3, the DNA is TGTGCCAGTGCCGACACTGACATCGGCTACACCTTC.

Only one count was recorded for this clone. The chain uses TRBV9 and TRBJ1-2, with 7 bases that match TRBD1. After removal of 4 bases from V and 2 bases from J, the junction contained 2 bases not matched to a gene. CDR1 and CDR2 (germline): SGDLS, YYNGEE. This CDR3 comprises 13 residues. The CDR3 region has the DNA TGTGCCAGCAGCCAGACAGGGAACTATGGCTACACCTTC. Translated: CASSQTGNYGYTF.

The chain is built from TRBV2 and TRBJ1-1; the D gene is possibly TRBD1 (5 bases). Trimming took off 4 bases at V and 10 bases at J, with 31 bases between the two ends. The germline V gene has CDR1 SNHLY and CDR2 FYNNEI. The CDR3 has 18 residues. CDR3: CASSVHKAGVQGLDVAFF. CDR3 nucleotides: TGTGCCAGCAGTGTCCATAAGGCGGGGGTTCAAGGATTGGATGTAGCTTTCTTT.

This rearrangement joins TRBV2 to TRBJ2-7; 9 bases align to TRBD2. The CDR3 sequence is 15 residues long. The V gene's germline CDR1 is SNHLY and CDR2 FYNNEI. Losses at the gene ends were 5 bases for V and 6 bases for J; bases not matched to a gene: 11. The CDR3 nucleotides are TGTGCCAGCAGTCCCACCGGGACTAGCTTTCCCGAGCAGTACTTC. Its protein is CASSPTGTSFPEQYF.